This entry describes one T cell receptor (beta chain). The antigen remains undetermined. CDR1 is MNHNY, CDR2 SVGAGI, per germline (reference sequence). The CDR3 is 15 residues long. Trimming took 3 bases from V and 5 from J; bases not matched to a gene: 8. These data come from a study of long-term antiretroviral therapy in people with HIV. Overall study context: First collections came about a decade before the 2015 immediate-ART recommendation.

Treated in the United States were all of the participants with HIV. The samples, holding roughly 0.9-11 million cryopreserved PBMC, were thawed before DNA extraction was carried out. Assay version v3.0 of immunoSEQ was used, and it was run at survey level. Sequencing was performed with immunoSEQ multiplex PCR; in TCRdb, only in-frame clones are kept and a portion is missing. This table holds 15,000 to 20,000 clones, 90% to 95% found once. Study-wide findings and caveats: All time points showed a repertoire dominated by clones expanded before ART.

The sequenced sample was unsorted PBMCs, obtained 0.3 years after starting antiretroviral therapy. The chain joins TRBV6-6 to TRBJ2-7, with 9 bases lining up with TRBD1. The origin of this receptor is a man in his fifties or sixties with HIV. The CDR3 loop is CASSYPGQGFHEQYF. Here the CDR3 DNA reads TGTGCCAGCAGTTATCCGGGACAGGGTTTTCACGAGCAGTACTTC.